This T cell receptor (beta chain) derives from a study of blood T cell repertoires in COVID-19. Overall study: Acute and convalescent COVID-19 specimens originated in the United States, Italy and Spain.

V dropped 6 bases and J dropped 8; count of bases not matched to a gene: 11. The CDR3 runs to 16 residues. Per the germline V gene, CDR1 is MNHEY and CDR2 is SMNVEV (reference sequence). The assay was immunoSEQ multiplex PCR, and TCRdb's table has in-frame clones only and misses some. The sample lists about 210,000 clones, 65% to 85% seen once, with 7% to 10% in the top ten. V and J are TRBV27 and TRBJ1-4; 11 nucleotides match TRBD1. The clonotype was recovered from a woman aged 45-65 years with acute or convalescent COVID-19. The specimen sequenced was peripheral blood. This CDR3 is CASRGTGGRVGEKLFF. DNA of the CDR3: TGTGCCAGCAGGGGGACAGGGGGGAGGGTGGGCGAAAAACTGTTTTTT.